The 20 T cell receptor beta chains listed next were all sequenced from one sample in a study of cytomegalovirus exposure and HLA in healthy donors (dated by TCRdb to about 2017). The protocol used for the library was the immunoSEQ multiplex PCR assay. TCRdb carries this immuneACCESS record with in-frame sequences only. Its versions omit some clonotypes, under half of them owing to an unresolved V gene in the studies checked, with the rest unexplained. In all, the sample holds 200,000 or so clones, and around 80% of those were seen once. Of the sample, 13% falls within the top ten clones. The source material was PBMCs. The receptors stem from a woman aged 25 to 39 in good health and CMV-seropositive.

The chain recombines TRBV7-2 with TRBJ2-1; possible D gene TRBD2, 6 bases. The germline V gene has CDR1 SGHTA and CDR2 FQGNSA. V dropped 8 bases and J dropped 0 bases, with 11 bases sitting between them. This CDR3 is built from 14 residues. Written as DNA, the CDR3 is TGTGCCAGCCATAGCGGCCTCTCCTACAATGAGCAGTTCTTC. As protein: CASHSGLSYNEQFF. The whole variable domain, filled in from reference TRBV7-2 and TRBJ2-1, reads GAGVSQSPSNKVTEKGKDVELRCDPISGHTALYWYRQSLGQGLEFLIYFQGNSAPDKSGLPSDRFSAERTGGSVSTLTIQRTQQEDSAVYLCASHSGLSYNEQFFGPGTRLTVL.

The J gene is TRBJ1-5, the V gene TRBV19; TRBD1 aligns across 8 bases. Germline CDR1 and CDR2: LNHDA and SQIVND (reference sequence). Trimming removed 0 bases from V and 5 bases from J; junction bases left unmatched: 0. The CDR3 spans 14 residues. As DNA, the CDR3 is TGTGCCAGTAGTATAGAGGACAGGGATCAGCCCCAGCATTTT. It is translated as CASSIEDRDQPQHF.

The genes are TRBV18 and TRBJ2-7, with TRBD2 matching over 7 bases. V lost 1 base and J lost 6; bases outside the gene matches: 6. Germline V CDR1 and CDR2: KGHSH, LQKENI. The CDR3 contains 14 residues. In DNA, the CDR3 is TGTGCCAGCTCACCACAGGCGGGAGTTAGCGAGCAGTACTTC. Amino acids: CASSPQAGVSEQYF.

The chain has TRBV18 and TRBJ2-1, with TRBD2 as a possible D gene (5 bases). Germline V gene lookup returns CDR1 KGHSH and CDR2 LQKENI. The length of the CDR3 is 15 residues. The V gene lost 3 bases and the J gene lost 5 bases, with 14 bases spanning the gap. CDR3: CASSPYRAADNEQFF. CDR3 nucleotide sequence: TGTGCCAGCTCACCTTATCGAGCGGCAGACAATGAGCAGTTCTTC. Based on the CDR3 plus reference TRBV18 and TRBJ2-1, the full variable domain is NAGVMQNPRHLVRRRGQEARLRCSPMKGHSHVYWYRQLPEEGLKFMVYLQKENIIDESGMPKERFSAEFPKEGPSILRIQQVVRGDSAAYFCASSPYRAADNEQFFGPGTRLTVL.

This chain connects TRBV27 to TRBJ1-1, with D maybe TRBD1 (5 bases). Deletions cut 8 bases from V and 7 bases from J, with 17 bases between. CDR1 and CDR2 (germline): MNHEY, SMNVEV (reference sequence). CDR3 size: 13 residues. The CDR3 loop reads CASGGVLEGEAFF. CDR3 in DNA: TGTGCCAGCGGGGGGGTTCTTGAGGGTGAAGCTTTCTTT.

This clone came up many times. The chain links TRBV29-1 to TRBJ1-4, with TRBD1 as a possible D gene (5 bases). The germline gives CDR1 SQVTM, CDR2 ANQGSEA. V was shortened by 3 bases and J by 7 bases, with 12 bases between the two germline ends. CDR3 length: 13 amino acids. The CDR3 coding sequence is TGCAGCGTTGATCAGGGCTCGGGTGAAAAACTGTTTTTT. Translation gives CSVDQGSGEKLFF.

V is TRBV29-1 and J is TRBJ1-1; the D is unclear. The CDR3 length is 13 residues. Germline V lookup: CDR1 SQVTM, CDR2 ANQGSEA. Trimming pared 0 bases from V and 13 bases from J, leaving 18 bases between. CDR3 loop: CSVEDLEGLGGFF. The CDR3 DNA is TGCAGCGTTGAAGATCTCGAGGGTCTGGGAGGTTTCTTT.

The chain joins TRBV5-1 to TRBJ2-7; D call uncertain. Trimming left V 6 bases short and J 2 bases short, with 15 bases between. The CDR3 extends over 14 amino acids. Germline V gene lookup returns CDR1 SGHRS and CDR2 YFSETQ. Written as DNA, the CDR3 is TGCGCCAGCACCCCTCTGCCCGGTCCCTACGAGCAGTACTTC. It is translated as CASTPLPGPYEQYF.

This clone was seen only a few times. The chain is built from TRBV29-1 and TRBJ1-1; D might be TRBD1 (5 bases). This CDR3 spans 14 amino acids. The V end lost 7 bases, the J end lost 1 base, and 16 bases lay between the germline ends. The germline V gene has CDR1 SQVTM and CDR2 ANQGSEA. The CDR3 spells CSGQQGYTNTEAFF. CDR3 DNA sequence: TGCAGCGGGCAGCAGGGTTATACGAACACTGAAGCTTTCTTT.

The chain combines TRBV6-4 with TRBJ2-1, with a weak D call TRBD1 (6 bases). Germline V gene data show CDR1 as MRHNA and CDR2 as SNTAGT. The V end lost 5 bases, the J end lost 5 bases, and 16 bases lay between the germline ends. There are 15 residues in the CDR3. The CDR3 spells CASSKTWDNDNEQFF. DNA for the CDR3: TGTGCCAGCAGTAAAACCTGGGACAACGACAATGAGCAGTTCTTC.

The rearrangement joins TRBV19 to TRBJ2-7; TRBD1 agrees at 7 bases. Germline lookup yields CDR1 LNHDA and CDR2 SQIVND (reference sequence). V gave up 5 bases and J gave up 7 bases; unmatched junction bases: 8. The length of the CDR3 is 13 residues. CDR3 in amino acids: CASSQEGAREQYF. In nucleotides, the CDR3 is TGTGCCAGTAGTCAAGAGGGGGCACGAGAGCAGTACTTC. The complete variable domain, with remaining parts taken from reference TRBV19 and TRBJ2-7, reads DGGITQSPKYLFRKEGQNVTLSCEQNLNHDAMYWYRQDPGQGLRLIYYSQIVNDFQKGDIAEGYSVSREKKESFPLTVTSAQKNPTAFYLCASSQEGAREQYFGPGTRLTVT.

This chain connects TRBV6-5 to TRBJ1-2; D call uncertain. The V and J ends lost 6 bases and 5 bases respectively, with 13 bases between them. The germline gives CDR1 MNHEY, CDR2 SVGAGI. This CDR3 comprises 13 residues. The CDR3 bases are TGTGCCAGCAGGGTCGACGGAGTTTATGGCTACACCTTC. Protein product: CASRVDGVYGYTF.

The V call is TRBV6-1, the J call TRBJ2-1; 11 bases line up with TRBD2. In germline, CDR1 is MNHNS, CDR2 SASEGT. The CDR3 covers 14 residues. V shed 6 bases and J 2 bases; nucleotides not matched to a gene: 0. This chain's CDR3 is CASRLAGAYNEQFF. CDR3 nucleotide sequence: TGTGCCAGCAGACTAGCGGGAGCCTACAATGAGCAGTTCTTC.

This clone was observed a single time. The chain's CDR3 is CASSPRQGLDEQYF. CDR3 sequence (DNA): TGTGCCAGCTCACCGAGACAGGGACTCGACGAGCAGTACTTC. This rearrangement joins TRBV18 to TRBJ2-7, with a weak D call TRBD1 (7 bases). CDR3 length: 14 residues. Germline loops: CDR1 KGHSH, CDR2 LQKENI. V gave up 3 bases and J gave up 5 bases, with 14 bases separating them.

The J gene is TRBJ2-1, the V gene TRBV28; D is perhaps TRBD2 (7 bases). Germline loops: CDR1 MDHEN, CDR2 SYDVKM. This CDR3 is built from 17 residues. Trimming took off 3 bases at V and 5 bases at J, with 20 bases between the two ends. The CDR3 region has the DNA TGTGCCAGCAGTTTTGTTTGGGGGGGGCTAATTGACAATGAGCAGTTCTTC. The encoded protein is CASSFVWGGLIDNEQFF.

The chain is built from TRBV11-2 and TRBJ1-2; TRBD1 aligns across 11 bases. The CDR3 extends over 16 amino acids. After removal of 2 bases from V and 4 bases from J, the junction contained 6 bases not matched to a gene. Germline CDR1 reads SGHAT; CDR2 reads FQNNGV. This CDR3 is CASSLQRGTGGYGYTF. The CDR3 region has the DNA TGTGCCAGCAGCTTACAAAGAGGGACAGGGGGCTATGGCTACACCTTC.

The rearrangement uses TRBV19 and TRBJ1-2; TRBD1 matches at 8 bases. This CDR3 region has 15 residues. Trimming removed 5 bases from V and 4 bases from J; junction bases left unmatched: 9. Per germline, CDR1 LNHDA and CDR2 SQIVND (reference sequence). CDR3 DNA: TGTGCCAGTAGTTCACGGACAGGGCACTTCTATGGCTACACCTTC. Translating gives CASSSRTGHFYGYTF.

This clone showed up just a few times. V usage is TRBV2 and J usage is TRBJ2-1; TRBD2 matches at 12 bases. V lost 7 bases, J lost 8 bases, and 12 bases stayed unmatched. From germline, CDR1 is SNHLY and CDR2 FYNNEI. The CDR3 covers 16 residues. The CDR3, as DNA: TGTGCCAGCATTCTTAGACTAGCGGGGGCCTTGGATGAGCAGTTCTTC. This sequence encodes CASILRLAGALDEQFF.

The table lists this clone with a count of one. This CDR3 is CASSPPGTRRGYTF. The CDR3 region has the DNA TGCGCCAGCAGCCCCCCCGGGACAAGGCGCGGCTACACCTTC. This chain joins TRBV4-1 and TRBJ1-2, with a tentative D call TRBD1 (6 bases). This CDR3 is 14 amino acids long. The germline V gene encodes CDR1 MGHRA and CDR2 YSYEKL. V dropped 4 bases and J dropped 8 bases, with 17 bases sitting between them.

The gene calls are TRBV6-5 and TRBJ2-5, with 12 bases that match TRBD2. From germline, CDR1 is MNHEY and CDR2 SVGAGI. V shed 5 bases, J shed 5 bases, and the junction held 6 bases outside the gene matches. CDR3 size: 15 residues. CDR3 in amino acids: CASSTRTSGIETQYF. The CDR3 bases are TGTGCCAGCAGTACCCGGACTAGCGGGATCGAGACCCAGTACTTC.